These 27 T cell receptor beta chains originate from one sample sequenced in a study of beta chain features in type 1 diabetes. Investigators reverse transcribed all isolated RNA, so they sequenced expressed TCRB transcripts. The table came from immunoSEQ multiplex PCR; TCRdb's copy has only in-frame clones and leaves some out. The sample has around 200,000 clones, about an eighth seen once; the top ten hold approximately 0.64%. The sample comprised central memory CD4+ T cells from blood. Source of these receptors: a woman in her late teens or twenties in good health.

This clone was seen many times. This chain connects TRBV11-2 to TRBJ2-5, with D possibly TRBD2 on 6 matching bases. Germline values: CDR1 SGHAT, CDR2 FQNNGV. There are 15 residues in the CDR3. The ends were cut back, 5 bases at V and 2 bases at J, with 15 bases in the middle. CDR3 in DNA: TGTGCCAGCAGCCCCAGGAGCGGGTGGCAAGAGACCCAGTACTTC. This sequence encodes CASSPRSGWQETQYF.

This clone was detected a few times. This chain joins TRBV30 and TRBJ1-2, with TRBD1 matching 10 bases. The germline CDR1 and CDR2 sequences are GTSNPN and SVGIG (reference sequence). The V segment lost 3 bases and the J segment 8 bases; nucleotides outside the gene matches: 6. This CDR3 is built from 13 residues. The CDR3 bases are TGTGCCTGGAGAGACAGGGGGCGAGGAGGCTACACCTTC. This translates into CAWRDRGRGGYTF.

This clone was recorded a few times. The rearrangement links TRBV30 to TRBJ2-7; perhaps TRBD1 as D (5 bases). Germline lookup yields CDR1 GTSNPN and CDR2 SVGIG (reference sequence). This CDR3 has 12 residues. The V gene lost 0 bases and the J gene lost 7 bases, with 10 bases spanning the gap. The CDR3 nucleotides are TGTGCCTGGAGTGTGGGGCCAATGGAGCAGTACTTC. This codes for CAWSVGPMEQYF.

The rearrangement joins TRBV6-6 to TRBJ1-3; unclear D gene. From germline, CDR1 is MNHNY and CDR2 SVGAGI (reference sequence). CDR3 length: 16 amino acids. V was trimmed by 8 bases and J by 0 bases, leaving 17 bases between them. The CDR3 DNA follows: TGTGCCAGCCGAGACTCCCGACTGTACTCTGGAAACACCATATATTTT. It yields the protein CASRDSRLYSGNTIYF.

This rearrangement joins TRBV7-3 to TRBJ2-6; a possible D gene is TRBD1 (6 bases). V lost 0 bases to trimming and J lost 2 bases, with 14 bases between them. The CDR3 runs to 18 residues. Germline-derived CDR1 and CDR2 are SGHTA and FQGTGA. The CDR3 spells CASSLTGASGAGANVLTF. As DNA, the CDR3 is TGTGCCAGCAGCTTAACTGGTGCCTCAGGGGCTGGGGCCAACGTCCTGACTTTC.

In its sample, this clone was seen a few times. The chain links TRBV30 to TRBJ2-1; 8 positions match TRBD2. The J segment lost 6 bases and the V segment lost 2 bases, leaving 12 bases of the junction unmatched. The CDR3 loop spans 16 amino acids. The V gene's germline CDR1 is GTSNPN and CDR2 SVGIG (reference sequence). The CDR3 nucleotides read TGTGCCTGGAGTACTCAGCGGGAGCGACCGGGCAATGAGCAGTTCTTC. As protein: CAWSTQRERPGNEQFF.

This sequence joins TRBV30 and TRBJ2-7, with 16 bases aligning to TRBD2. CDR3 length: 18 residues. The V segment lost 1 base and the J segment 5 bases; nucleotides outside the gene matches: 11. In germline, CDR1 is GTSNPN, CDR2 SVGIG (reference sequence). The CDR3 sequence: CAWSAGLAGGLSFNEQYF. The DNA of the CDR3 is TGTGCCTGGAGTGCGGGACTAGCGGGAGGGCTTTCTTTCAACGAGCAGTACTTC.

This chain joins TRBV19 and TRBJ2-1; 7 nucleotides align to TRBD2. With 6 bases clipped from V and 5 bases from J, the junction kept 13 bases outside the gene matches. Germline V gene data show CDR1 as LNHDA and CDR2 as SQIVND (reference sequence). This CDR3 has 16 amino acids. The CDR3 reads CASRPHSSGGDNEQFF. CDR3 DNA sequence: TGTGCCAGTAGACCCCACTCTAGCGGCGGGGACAATGAGCAGTTCTTC.

The chain has TRBV25-1 and TRBJ1-1; no clear D. CDR1 and CDR2 (germline): MGHDK, SYGVNS. Between the trimmed V and J ends, which lost 2 bases and 5 bases, there was a span of 18 bases. The CDR3 has 16 amino acids. The CDR3 reads CASSESIWASGTEAFF. The CDR3 DNA sequence: TGTGCCAGCAGTGAAAGTATCTGGGCTTCGGGGACTGAAGCTTTCTTT.

The table lists this clone with a few counts. The chain links TRBV9 to TRBJ2-7, with D possibly matching TRBD1 (6 bases). Trimming left V 0 bases short and J 7 bases short, with 14 bases between. There are 14 residues in the CDR3. The germline V gene has CDR1 SGDLS and CDR2 YYNGEE. This chain's CDR3 is CASSVEGGRGEQYF. The CDR3 DNA follows: TGTGCCAGCAGCGTAGAAGGCGGCAGGGGAGAGCAGTACTTC.

This clone occurred a few times. This chain links TRBV28 with TRBJ2-7; D is possibly TRBD1 (5 bases). Germline values: CDR1 MDHEN, CDR2 SYDVKM. Between the trimmed V and J ends, which lost 1 base and 3 bases, there was a span of 13 bases. CDR3 length equals 15 residues. The CDR3 DNA sequence: TGTGCCAGCAGTTTATCTTTGACAGAACTCTACGAGCAGTACTTC. It specifies CASSLSLTELYEQYF.

This clone has more than one count but fewer than ten. J is TRBJ2-1 and V is TRBV2; 11 bases fit TRBD2. CDR3 length: 14 amino acids. Germline V gives CDR1 SNHLY, CDR2 FYNNEI. Losses at the gene ends were 8 bases for V and 9 bases for J; bases not matched to a gene: 9. CDR3 sequence reads: CASLAGGGLREQFF. CDR3 DNA: TGTGCCAGCTTAGCGGGAGGGGGACTGCGTGAGCAGTTCTTC.

This clone occurred a few times. The rearrangement links TRBV6-1 to TRBJ2-5; D is unresolved. The V and J ends lost 2 bases and 7 bases respectively, with 8 bases between them. The CDR3 consists of 12 residues. Germline lookup yields CDR1 MNHNS and CDR2 SASEGT. Here the CDR3 DNA reads TGTGCCAGCAGTGAACGGGTGGTGACCCAGTACTTC. It is translated as CASSERVVTQYF.

This rearrangement joins TRBV9 to TRBJ2-5, with D maybe TRBD1 (5 bases). V lost 5 bases, J lost 5 bases, and 19 bases lay in between. The CDR3 covers 15 residues. Per the germline V gene, CDR1 is SGDLS and CDR2 is YYNGEE. DNA for the CDR3: TGTGCCAGCAGTGTACTACCCAGGGCAGGGGAGACCCAGTACTTC. Translated, it gives CASSVLPRAGETQYF.

The rearrangement uses TRBV7-2 and TRBJ1-2, with a tentative D call TRBD1 (6 bases). Trimming pared 6 bases from V and 7 bases from J, leaving 15 bases between. Germline assignment: CDR1 SGHTA and CDR2 FQGNSA. The CDR3 extends over 13 amino acids. The CDR3 protein is CASSRNREGGYTF. The CDR3 DNA reads TGTGCCAGCAGTCGTAACAGGGAGGGTGGCTACACCTTC. The full variable domain, in which reference TRBV7-2 and TRBJ1-2 provide the parts outside the CDR3, is GAGVSQSPSNKVTEKGKDVELRCDPISGHTALYWYRQSLGQGLEFLIYFQGNSAPDKSGLPSDRFSAERTGGSVSTLTIQRTQQEDSAVYLCASSRNREGGYTFGSGTRLTVV.

This chain links TRBV11-2 with TRBJ2-6, with a weak D call TRBD1 (6 bases). CDR1 and CDR2 (germline): SGHAT, FQNNGV. This CDR3 contains 19 residues. Trimming left V 0 bases short and J 2 bases short, with 17 bases between. CDR3 bases: TGTGCCAGCAGCTTAGATGGGGGCCGTCTAGGTCCTGGGGCCAACGTCCTGACTTTC. It specifies CASSLDGGRLGPGANVLTF.

Of note for this clone: Other DNA sequences from this sample encode an identical CDR3 as well. The rearrangement joins TRBV28 to TRBJ2-1; tentative D call: TRBD2 (5 bases). CDR3 length equals 14 residues. The germline V and J ends were trimmed by 5 bases and 0 bases, with 8 bases remaining between them. Per the germline V gene, CDR1 is MDHEN and CDR2 is SYDVKM. The CDR3 DNA is TGTGCCAGCAGTGGGAGAAGCTCCTACAATGAGCAGTTCTTC. Protein sequence: CASSGRSSYNEQFF. The full variable domain, with the rest looked up from reference TRBV28 and TRBJ2-1, is DVKVTQSSRYLVKRTGEKVFLECVQDMDHENMFWYRQDPGLGLRLIYFSYDVKMKEKGDIPEGYSVSREKKERFSLILESASTNQTSMYLCASSGRSSYNEQFFGPGTRLTVL.

There are a few counts of this clone. The rearrangement joins TRBV5-1 to TRBJ2-1, with TRBD1 matching 9 bases. The germline V gene has CDR1 SGHRS and CDR2 YFSETQ. This CDR3 spans 14 amino acids. The junction had 4 bases not matched to a gene; V was cut back by 5 bases and J by 4 bases. The CDR3 reads CASSGTGSYNEQFF. Here the CDR3 DNA reads TGCGCCAGCAGTGGGACAGGGAGTTACAATGAGCAGTTCTTC.

This chain joins TRBV18 and TRBJ2-2; 8 nucleotides match TRBD1. The CDR3 runs 16 residues. Germline trimming cut 6 bases from V and 1 base from J; bases unmatched to any gene: 7. Germline loops: CDR1 KGHSH, CDR2 LQKENI. The chain's CDR3 is CASSPRGTGNTGELFF. In DNA, the CDR3 is TGTGCCAGCTCCCCCCGAGGGACAGGGAACACCGGGGAGCTGTTTTTT.

This clone was seen more than once but under ten times. This sequence joins TRBV5-6 and TRBJ2-3; 11 bases are shared with TRBD2. The V gene end was trimmed by 4 bases and the J gene end by 8 bases; junction bases not matched to a gene: 12. Germline V gives CDR1 SGHDT, CDR2 YYEEEE. This CDR3 has 16 amino acids. The chain's CDR3 is CASSPQGLAARGTQYF. CDR3 sequence (DNA): TGTGCCAGCAGCCCCCAGGGACTAGCGGCCCGGGGTACGCAGTATTTT. The complete variable domain, with remaining parts taken from reference TRBV5-6 and TRBJ2-3, reads DAGVTQSPTHLIKTRGQQVTLRCSPKSGHDTVSWYQQALGQGPQFIFQYYEEEERQRGNFPDRFSGHQFPNYSSELNVNALLLGDSALYLCASSPQGLAARGTQYFGPGTRLTVL.

The gene calls are TRBV2 and TRBJ1-1; perhaps TRBD1 as D (5 bases). V lost 4 bases and J lost 0, with 9 bases in between. The germline V gene has CDR1 SNHLY and CDR2 FYNNEI. The CDR3 extends over 14 amino acids. In DNA, the CDR3 is TGTGCCAGCAGTGTAGGAGGGGTGAACACTGAAGCTTTCTTT. Translation gives CASSVGGVNTEAFF.

This clone was seen a handful of times. The CDR3 reads CASSDGQGNQPQHF. The CDR3 DNA reads TGCGCCAGCAGCGACGGACAGGGTAACCAGCCCCAGCATTTT. The chain uses TRBV4-3 and TRBJ1-5; 8 bases are a match to TRBD1. V lost 5 bases, J lost 7 bases, and 7 bases stayed unmatched. Germline V CDR1 and CDR2: LGHNA, YSLEER. The length of the CDR3 is 14 residues.

In its sample, this clone was seen a few times. The CDR3 loop reads CASSYRVWETQYF. DNA for the CDR3: TGTGCCAGCAGCTACAGGGTTTGGGAGACCCAGTACTTC. The chain recombines TRBV28 with TRBJ2-5; possible D gene TRBD1, 6 bases. CDR1 is MDHEN and CDR2 is SYDVKM in the germline V gene. The CDR3 is 13 residues long. Trimming cost V 6 bases and J 5 bases, with 13 bases left between them.

This clone was recorded a few times. V usage is TRBV19 and J usage is TRBJ2-6; 7 nucleotides agree with TRBD2. From germline, CDR1 is LNHDA and CDR2 SQIVND (reference sequence). The CDR3 totals 16 residues. V trimming: 10 bases; J trimming: 2 bases; junction bases outside the gene matches: 11. The CDR3 protein is CATNKSGGAGANVLTF. CDR3 sequence (DNA): TGTGCCACCAATAAATCGGGAGGAGCTGGGGCCAACGTCCTGACTTTC.

This clone was seen a few times. The genes are TRBV10-1 and TRBJ1-1; no firm D call. V was shortened by 8 bases and J by 5 bases, with 9 bases between the two germline ends. The CDR3 runs 11 residues. Germline V gene sequence: CDR1 WNHNN, CDR2 SYGVQD (reference sequence). The CDR3 spells CASLSWTEAFF. Written as DNA, the CDR3 is TGCGCCAGCCTAAGTTGGACTGAAGCTTTCTTT.

The chain combines TRBV15 with TRBJ2-3; D ambiguous. V lost 4 bases and J lost 2, with 4 bases in between. The CDR3 spans 12 residues. Germline V gene data show CDR1 as LNHNV and CDR2 as YYDKDF (reference sequence). CDR3 DNA sequence: TGTGCCACCAGCATATACACAGATACGCAGTATTTT. It codes for CATSIYTDTQYF.

The rearrangement joins TRBV7-3 to TRBJ1-2, with 11 bases that match TRBD1. The J segment lost 7 bases and the V segment lost 5 bases, leaving 6 bases of the junction unmatched. CDR1 is SGHTA and CDR2 is FQGTGA in the germline V gene. CDR3 length: 14 residues. CDR3 DNA: TGTGCCAGCAGCCCAGGGACAGGGGGTGGTGGCTACACCTTC. It encodes CASSPGTGGGGYTF.